This TCR beta chain was obtained from a study of cytomegalovirus exposure and HLA in healthy donors. A remark on this clone: Its antigen is unidentified.

Overall study results and limits: Among donors in an Asian-associated ancestry cluster, a later analysis reportedly found fewer N-insertions than the approximately 670-donor mean. The HLA-A and HLA-B alleles of most subjects were reportedly predicted accurately from TCR beta sequences. Indistinguishable V segments, including TRBV6-2 and TRBV6-3, were excluded. Follow-up analysis later connected one missense variant in DCLRE1C with trimming of TCR beta V- and J-genes.

CDR1 and CDR2 from the germline V gene are MNHNY and SVGAGI (reference sequence). The germline V and J ends were trimmed by 6 bases and 5 bases, with 14 bases remaining between them. The CDR3 contains 15 residues. The primer mix had 60 Vbeta and 13 Jbeta primers. Sequenced by immunoSEQ multiplex PCR; TCRdb stores in-frame clones only, minus some. The sample carries around 150,000 clones, more than 70% recorded once. The chain joins TRBV6-6 to TRBJ1-6; D uncertain. Input material: PBMCs. The sequence was collected from a male donor in good health and CMV-seronegative. CDR3 DNA sequence: TGTGCCAGCAGCCCTCACGAAAGAGATAATTCACCCCTCCACTTT. Translation: CASSPHERDNSPLHF.